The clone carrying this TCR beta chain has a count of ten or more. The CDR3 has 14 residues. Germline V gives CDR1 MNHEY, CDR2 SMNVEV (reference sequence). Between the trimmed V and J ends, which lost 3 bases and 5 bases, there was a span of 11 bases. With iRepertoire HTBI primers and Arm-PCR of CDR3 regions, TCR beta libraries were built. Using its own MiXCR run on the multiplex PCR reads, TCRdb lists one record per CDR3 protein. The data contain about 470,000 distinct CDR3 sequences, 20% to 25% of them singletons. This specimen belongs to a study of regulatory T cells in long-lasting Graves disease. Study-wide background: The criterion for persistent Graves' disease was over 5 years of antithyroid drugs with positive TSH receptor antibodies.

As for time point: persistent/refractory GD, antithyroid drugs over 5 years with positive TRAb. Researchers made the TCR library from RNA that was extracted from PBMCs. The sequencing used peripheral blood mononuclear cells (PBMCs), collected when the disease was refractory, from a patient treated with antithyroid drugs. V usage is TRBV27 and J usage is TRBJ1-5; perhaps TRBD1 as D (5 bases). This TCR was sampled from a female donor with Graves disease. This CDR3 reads CASSFGGGDQPQHF. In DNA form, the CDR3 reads TGTGCCAGCAGTTTTGGGGGGGGGGATCAGCCCCAGCATTTT.